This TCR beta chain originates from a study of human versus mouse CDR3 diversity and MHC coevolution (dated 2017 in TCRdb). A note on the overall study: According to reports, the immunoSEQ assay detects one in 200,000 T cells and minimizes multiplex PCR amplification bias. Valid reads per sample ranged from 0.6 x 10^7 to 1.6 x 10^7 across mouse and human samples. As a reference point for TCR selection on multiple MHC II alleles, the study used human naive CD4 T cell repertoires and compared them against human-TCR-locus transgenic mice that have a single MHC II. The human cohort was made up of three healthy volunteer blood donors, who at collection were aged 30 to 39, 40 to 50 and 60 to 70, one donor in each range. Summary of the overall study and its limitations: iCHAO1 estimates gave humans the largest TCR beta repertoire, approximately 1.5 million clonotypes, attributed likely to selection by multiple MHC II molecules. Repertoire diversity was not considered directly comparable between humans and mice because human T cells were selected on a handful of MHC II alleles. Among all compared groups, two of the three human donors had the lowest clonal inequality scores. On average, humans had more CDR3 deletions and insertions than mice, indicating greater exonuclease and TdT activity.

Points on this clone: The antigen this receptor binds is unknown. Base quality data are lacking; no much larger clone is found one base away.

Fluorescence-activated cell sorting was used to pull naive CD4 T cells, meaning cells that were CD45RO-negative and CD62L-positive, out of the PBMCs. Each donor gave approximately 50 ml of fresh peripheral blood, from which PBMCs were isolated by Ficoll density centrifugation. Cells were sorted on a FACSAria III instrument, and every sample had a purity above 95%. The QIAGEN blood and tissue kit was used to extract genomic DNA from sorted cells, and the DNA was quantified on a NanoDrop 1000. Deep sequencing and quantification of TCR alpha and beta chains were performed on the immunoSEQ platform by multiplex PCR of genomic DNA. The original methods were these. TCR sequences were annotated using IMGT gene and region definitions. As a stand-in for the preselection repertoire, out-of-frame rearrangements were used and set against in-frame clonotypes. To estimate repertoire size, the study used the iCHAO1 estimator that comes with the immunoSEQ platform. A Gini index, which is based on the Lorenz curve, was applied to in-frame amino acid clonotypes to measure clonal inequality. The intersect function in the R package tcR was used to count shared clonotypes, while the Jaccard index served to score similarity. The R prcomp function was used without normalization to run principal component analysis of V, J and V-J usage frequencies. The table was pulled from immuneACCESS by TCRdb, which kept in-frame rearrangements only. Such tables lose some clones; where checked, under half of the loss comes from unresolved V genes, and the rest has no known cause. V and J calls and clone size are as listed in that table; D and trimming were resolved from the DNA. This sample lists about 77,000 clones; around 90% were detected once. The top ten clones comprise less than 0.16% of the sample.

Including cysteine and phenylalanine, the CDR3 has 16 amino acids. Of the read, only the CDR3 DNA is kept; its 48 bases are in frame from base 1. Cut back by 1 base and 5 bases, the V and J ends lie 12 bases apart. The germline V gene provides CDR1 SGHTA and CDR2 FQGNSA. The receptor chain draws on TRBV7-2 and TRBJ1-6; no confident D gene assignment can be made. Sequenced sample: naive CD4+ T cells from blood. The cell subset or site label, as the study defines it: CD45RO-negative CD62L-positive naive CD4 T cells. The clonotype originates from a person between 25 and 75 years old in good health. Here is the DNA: TGTGCCAGCAGCTTAGAAGCCGCAGGCAATAATTCACCCCTCCACTTT. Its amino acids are CASSLEAAGNNSPLHF.